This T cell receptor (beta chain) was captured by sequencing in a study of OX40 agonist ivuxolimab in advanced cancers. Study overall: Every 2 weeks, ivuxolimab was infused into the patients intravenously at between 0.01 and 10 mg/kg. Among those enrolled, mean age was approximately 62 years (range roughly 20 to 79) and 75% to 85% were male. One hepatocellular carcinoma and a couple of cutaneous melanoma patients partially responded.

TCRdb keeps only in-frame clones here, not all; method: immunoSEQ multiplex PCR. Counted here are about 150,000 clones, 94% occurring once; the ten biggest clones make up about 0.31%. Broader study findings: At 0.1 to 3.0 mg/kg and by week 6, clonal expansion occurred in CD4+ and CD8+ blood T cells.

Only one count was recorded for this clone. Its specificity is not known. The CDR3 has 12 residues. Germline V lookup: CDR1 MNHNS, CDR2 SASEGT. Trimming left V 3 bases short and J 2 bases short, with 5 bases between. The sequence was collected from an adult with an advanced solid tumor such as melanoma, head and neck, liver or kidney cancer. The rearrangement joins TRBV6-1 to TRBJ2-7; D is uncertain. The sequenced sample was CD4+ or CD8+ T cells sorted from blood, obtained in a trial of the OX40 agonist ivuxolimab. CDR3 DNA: TGTGCCAGCAGTGATGGACCCTACGAGCAGTACTTC. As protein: CASSDGPYEQYF.